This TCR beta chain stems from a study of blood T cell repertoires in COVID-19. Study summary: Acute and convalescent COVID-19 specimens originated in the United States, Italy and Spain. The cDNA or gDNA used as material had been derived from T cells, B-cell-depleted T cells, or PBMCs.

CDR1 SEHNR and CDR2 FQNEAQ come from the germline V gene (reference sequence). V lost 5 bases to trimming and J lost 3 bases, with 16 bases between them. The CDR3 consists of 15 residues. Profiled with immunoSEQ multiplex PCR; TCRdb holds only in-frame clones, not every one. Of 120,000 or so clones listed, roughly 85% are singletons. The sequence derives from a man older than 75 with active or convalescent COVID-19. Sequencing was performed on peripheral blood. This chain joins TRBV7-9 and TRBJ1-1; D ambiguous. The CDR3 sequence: CASSPSEGIYTEAFF. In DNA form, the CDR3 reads TGTGCCAGCAGCCCTTCCGAGGGAATCTACACTGAAGCTTTCTTT.